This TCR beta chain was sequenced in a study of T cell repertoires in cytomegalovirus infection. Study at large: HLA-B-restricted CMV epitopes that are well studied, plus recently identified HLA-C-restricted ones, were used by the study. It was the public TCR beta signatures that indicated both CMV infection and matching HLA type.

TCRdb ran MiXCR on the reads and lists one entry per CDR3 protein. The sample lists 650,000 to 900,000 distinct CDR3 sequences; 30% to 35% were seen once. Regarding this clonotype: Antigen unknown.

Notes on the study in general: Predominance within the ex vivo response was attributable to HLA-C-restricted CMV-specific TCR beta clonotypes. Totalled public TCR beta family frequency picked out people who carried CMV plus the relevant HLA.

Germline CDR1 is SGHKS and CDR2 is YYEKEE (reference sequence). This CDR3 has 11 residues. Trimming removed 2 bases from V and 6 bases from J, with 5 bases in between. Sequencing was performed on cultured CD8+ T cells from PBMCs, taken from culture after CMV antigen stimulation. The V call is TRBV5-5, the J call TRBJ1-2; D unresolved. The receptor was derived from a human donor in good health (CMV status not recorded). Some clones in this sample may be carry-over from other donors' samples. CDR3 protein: CASSFWNGYTF. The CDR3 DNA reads TGTGCCAGCAGCTTCTGGAATGGCTACACCTTC.